The clone carrying this T cell receptor (beta chain) has a count of ten or more. Amplified regions were TCR beta CDR3 sequences from RNA transcripts. The TCR CDR3 first-round RT-PCR relied on the HTBI primer set. From the multiplex PCR reads, TCRdb called clonotypes with MiXCR, one entry per CDR3 protein. The data show about 360,000 distinct CDR3 sequences, 15% to 17% seen once. This sample is drawn from a study of T cells in Graves' hyperthyroidism and ophthalmopathy. The germline V gene has CDR1 LGHDT and CDR2 YNNKEL (reference sequence). This CDR3 is 13 amino acids long. The V gene lost 8 bases and the J gene lost 4 bases, with 12 bases spanning the gap.

This clonotype was obtained from a woman younger than 30 with Graves' hyperthyroidism that later progressed to Graves' ophthalmopathy. V and J are TRBV3-1 and TRBJ2-1; D is uncertain. The sequencing sample was made of blood. CDR3 sequence (DNA): TGTGCCAGCTTTTCACAGAAATACAATGAGCAGTTCTTC. Its protein product is CASFSQKYNEQFF.